A single T cell receptor (beta chain) is shown here with its context. As originally analysed: Estimated nucleated cell counts came from reference gene primer amplification. Here immunoSEQ multiplex PCR was the method, and the copy in TCRdb shows in-frame clones only, minus some. From that table come the V and J calls and clone size; the DNA was used to work out D and trimming. This table has 42,000 or so clones, about 81% appearing once. V dropped 2 bases and J dropped 4 bases, with 12 bases sitting between them. This CDR3 comprises 15 residues. Looked up from germline, CDR1 is MNHEY and CDR2 is SVGAGI. This specimen comes from a study of blood T cell repertoires in COVID-19. Study at large: Samples taken during acute and convalescent COVID-19 were collected in the United States, Italy and Spain. The cDNA or gDNA used as material had been derived from T cells, B-cell-depleted T cells, or PBMCs.

Sample: peripheral blood. V and J are TRBV6-5 and TRBJ1-5; D perhaps matches TRBD1 (6 bases). The TCR comes from a man in his forties with active or convalescent COVID-19. The CDR3 protein is CASSYRGTGNQPQHF. The CDR3, as DNA: TGTGCCAGCAGTTACAGGGGGACGGGTAATCAGCCCCAGCATTTT.